The subject of this entry is one T cell receptor beta chain. Its antigen has not been determined. The data stem from a study of cytomegalovirus exposure and HLA in healthy donors (dated by TCRdb to the late 2010s). Regarding the complete study: In an earlier analysis of under 600 of the donors, roughly 300 Gb of sequence data and 100 million or so unique TCR beta sequences from some 170 million T cells were reported. The study aimed to test whether signatures of past pathogen exposure could be identified by cataloging public T cell receptors. About 280 gigabases of sequencing data and around 88 million unique TCR sequences made up an early release that covered 640 HLA-typed donors. Rather than using new phenotypic data, the later analysis identified candidate immune exposures from TCR beta sequences and from how often those sequences occurred across donors. To predict cytomegalovirus infection status, the study combined high-throughput TCR immunosequencing, statistical association of individual TCRs with disease status, and machine learning. A later genetic analysis used genome-wide SNP genotypes for about 65% of the 666 donors, treating that subset as a discovery cohort. Using immunosequencing, the study profiled T cell repertoires from roughly 650 subjects and related those repertoires to cytomegalovirus serostatus. To decide whether each TCR beta V gene segment behaved as functional or pseudogenic, an earlier analysis of nearly 600 of the donors relied on high-throughput TCR beta sequencing. The genetic ancestry cluster associated with self-reported Caucasian donors included about 84% of the roughly 400 genotyped donors. HLA typing included class I and class II loci at four-digit resolution. Because of strong linkage in the cohort, roughly 5 DR-DQ haplotypes were treated as single units for association and clustering. All discovery cohort repertoires had been generated using a single sequencing platform. Typing coverage varied by locus: roughly 620-630 donors for A, B, C, DRB1 and DQB1; approximately 500 for DQA1; more than 600 for DPA1; approximately 490 for DPB1. Among over 350 genotyped donors of the cohort, an average of around 240,000 unique TCR beta nucleotide sequences were sequenced per donor, around 20% of them non-productive. Along with the roughly 610-subject first cohort, a separate validation cohort of more than 90 different subjects was used. Donor age, sex, ethnicity and CMV serostatus were compiled alongside the repertoire data. A later analysis re-analyzed previously published TCR beta repertoires from roughly 600 donors and added high-resolution HLA genotyping to study TCR occurrence patterns. General findings and caveats noted by the study authors: An association between a missense DCLRE1C variant and V-gene and J-gene trimming of TCR beta chains was found in a later genetic analysis and replicated in an independent cohort. Assigning TCR associations to individual alleles was difficult when HLA alleles, especially DR and DQ, strongly co-occurred. According to a later analysis, parvovirus B19, influenza, CMV and Epstein-Barr virus appeared linked to several top co-occurrence clusters. Presence/absence analyses assumed roughly uniform sequencing depth across donors, an assumption that may not hold. Correlated functional status among segregating V segments might reflect linkage disequilibrium, but an unknown experimental factor could not be ruled out. A later analysis found that HLA-associated TCR beta chains were more clonally expanded and had lower generation probabilities than equally common non-associated chains. In a later analysis, some 18,000 TCR beta sequences were associated with specific HLA alleles at a false discovery rate of 0.05. The study gave a list of over 150 TCR beta chains associated with cytomegalovirus. Because HLA typing was unavailable for some donors at each locus, only the typed subset was used in association tests. According to a later analysis, most CMV-associated TCR beta chains appeared to be HLA-restricted, and the HLA associations seemed to be driven largely by CMV exposure. The cohort was sequenced for TCR beta chains only, and without alpha or paired-chain data the features that could be detected were limited. According to the authors, the approach could potentially be generalized to other disease states and immunological phenotypes. For the cohort, immune exposure information was limited to CMV serostatus. A further reported finding was that TCR beta sequences accurately predicted the HLA-A and HLA-B alleles for most subjects in the first cohort. While some public TCRs were present in many individuals, most TCR sequences turned up only very rarely across donors. Some IMGT-functional V segments, including TRBV6-2 and TRBV6-3, could not be distinguished by the 87-base-pair reads and were therefore excluded. Some 16 rarely observed V segments, including chromosome 9 orphons, were excluded from the earlier analysis of about 600 of the donors because counts were too low. In both the original and validation cohorts, the classifier was reported to diagnose cytomegalovirus status with high specificity and sensitivity. The sequencing pipeline was judged likely to have produced a cluster of highly shared sequence variants as a technical artifact. Broadly in line with IMGT annotations, most TCR beta V segments showed up in productive rearrangements about 90% or about 30% of the time in an earlier analysis of approximately 640 of the donors. A later analysis found that TCR association rates varied across HLA loci, with DRB1 alleles showing the most associated TCRs and HLA-C alleles the fewest. According to a later genetic analysis, donors in an Asian-associated ancestry cluster had fewer N-insertions in productive TCRs than the approximately 650-donor mean. In vitro tests confirmed that a few of the cytomegalovirus-associated TCR beta chains recognize cytomegalovirus antigens.

In total, roughly 710 healthy bone marrow donors made up the cohort. At the time of sampling, every cohort member was nominally healthy, though immune exposures that went unrecorded were likely present. The donor tested CMV seronegative and was one of the 352 seronegative cohort members. A peripheral blood sample was provided by each donor, and peripheral blood mononuclear cells were used for TCR beta sequencing. The Qiagen DNeasy Blood Extraction Kit was used to extract genomic DNA from the blood cell samples. Library preparation used the immunoSEQ multiplex PCR assay. For the multiplex PCR, a mixture combining 60 forward primers for TCR Vbeta segments and 13 reverse primers for TCR Jbeta segments was used. A multiplex PCR assay on genomic DNA amplified the CDR3 region of rearranged TCR beta genes. The amplified TCR beta libraries were sequenced on the Illumina HiSeq System as 87-base-pair reads. As for how the authors treated the data: Across the 670 or so repertoires, a later analysis counted approximately 83 million unique TCR beta chains, approximately 10 million of which were shared by at least two donors. Raw reads were error-corrected and collapsed into unique sequences with a nearest-neighbor algorithm that merged closely related sequences to remove PCR and sequencing errors. V, D and J gene segments were assigned by aligning CDR3 sequences to IMGT reference sequences. Each retained sequence needed at least a six-nucleotide match to both a V gene segment and a J gene segment. A rearrangement was called productive if the CDR3 had no stop codons and remained in frame with V and J, and every other rearrangement was called non-productive. CDR3 was defined according to IMGT convention as the region running from the second conserved V-encoded cysteine to the conserved J-encoded phenylalanine. Sequences without an unambiguous match to a single V gene segment were excluded from the earlier analysis of 587 of the donors. An earlier analysis of 500 to 600 of the donors classified V segments as functional when productive rearrangements were above 56.7% and as segregating when the standard deviation between donors was above 5%. A statistical classification framework was developed to diagnose cytomegalovirus status using the catalog of TCR beta chain sequences. In a later analysis, V and J genes were assigned by comparing TCR nucleotide sequences against IMGT/GENE-DB human TR gene sequences. In a later analysis, CDR3 sequences and most-parsimonious VDJ recombination scenarios were assigned using the TCRdist pipeline. A later analysis defined each TCR beta chain by its CDR3 amino acid sequence plus V-gene family, and excluded reads lacking a unique V-gene family. To address suspected cross-contamination and a sequencing artifact, a later analysis removed a few hundred highly shared, low-generation-probability nucleotide sequences. In a later analysis, a clonal expansion index was calculated for each public chain from normalized within-repertoire ranks of inferred template counts. In a later analysis, generation probabilities were computed with a VDJ recombination model fitted to out-of-frame rearrangements, and the resulting probabilities were checked against IGoR. In a later analysis, TCR-TCR, TCR-HLA and TCR-CMV co-occurrence was scored with hypergeometric tests, and a repertoire-size bias correction was applied to TCR pairs. To estimate false discovery rates, a later analysis permuted the HLA or CMV assignments 20 times. In a later analysis, co-occurring TCRs were grouped using DBSCAN, and TCRdist sequence similarity was added for clustering within HLA-allele-positive subsets. Repertoires with fewer than 30,000 or more than 120,000 public chains were left out of co-occurrence clustering, as were several repertoires with anomalous nucleotide sharing. The source is immuneACCESS, and TCRdb retained only in-frame sequences with V and J called. Part of the clones is not carried over; for the studies checked, unresolved V genes explain less than half of this, and the remainder is unexplained. Clone size and V and J calls were adopted from that table, with D and trimming inferred from the DNA. This sample's table has entries for about 140,000 clones. The top ten constitute approximately 2.6% of the sample.

The V end loses 7 bases and the J end loses 0 bases, and a stretch of 13 bases separates them. From the cysteine through the phenylalanine, the CDR3 covers 14 amino acids. Solely the CDR3 DNA is kept, with 42 bases framed from the first base. Looking up the germline V gene yields CDR1 LGHNA and CDR2 YNFKEQ. The sequence came from a middle-aged man in good health and CMV-seronegative. Sequences were obtained from PBMCs. The sequence joins TRBV4-2 to TRBJ2-7, with a weak D call of TRBD1 (6 bases match). The CDR3 region: CASKTGPNSYEQYF. The base sequence is TGTGCCAGCAAGACAGGACCTAACTCCTACGAGCAGTACTTC.